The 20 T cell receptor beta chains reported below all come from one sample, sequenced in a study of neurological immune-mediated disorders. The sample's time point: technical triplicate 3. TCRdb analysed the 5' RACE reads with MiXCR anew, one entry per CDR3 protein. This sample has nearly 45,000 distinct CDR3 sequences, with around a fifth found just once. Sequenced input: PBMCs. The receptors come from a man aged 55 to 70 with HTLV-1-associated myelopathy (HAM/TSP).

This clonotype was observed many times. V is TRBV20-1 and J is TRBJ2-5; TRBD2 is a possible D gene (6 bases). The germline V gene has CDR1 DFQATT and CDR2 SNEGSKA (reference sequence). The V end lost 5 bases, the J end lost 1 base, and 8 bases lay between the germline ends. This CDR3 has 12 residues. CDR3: CSAPSAQETQYF. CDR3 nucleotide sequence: TGCAGTGCTCCTAGCGCCCAAGAGACCCAGTACTTC.

Here the CDR3 reads CASSGTSGWVDTQYF. The CDR3 nucleotides read TGTGCCAGTAGCGGGACTAGCGGATGGGTAGATACGCAGTATTTT. The rearrangement joins TRBV19 to TRBJ2-3; 11 nucleotides match TRBD2. Germline trimming cut 6 bases from V and 5 bases from J; bases unmatched to any gene: 7. Germline V gene data show CDR1 as LNHDA and CDR2 as SQIVND (reference sequence). The CDR3 consists of 15 residues.

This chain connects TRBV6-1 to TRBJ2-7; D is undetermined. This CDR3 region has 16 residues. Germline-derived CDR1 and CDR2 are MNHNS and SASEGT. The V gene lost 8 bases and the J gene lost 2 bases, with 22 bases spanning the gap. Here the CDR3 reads CASSKRGRHAAYEQYF. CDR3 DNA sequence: TGTGCCAGCTCGAAGCGTGGGCGTCACGCTGCCTACGAGCAGTACTTC.

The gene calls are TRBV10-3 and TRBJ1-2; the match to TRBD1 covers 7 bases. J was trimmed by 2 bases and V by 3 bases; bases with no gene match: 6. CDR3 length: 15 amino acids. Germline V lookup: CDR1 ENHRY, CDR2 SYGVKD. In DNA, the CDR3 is TGTGCCATCAGTGACCCACTCAGGGGGAACTATGGCTACACCTTC. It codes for CAISDPLRGNYGYTF.

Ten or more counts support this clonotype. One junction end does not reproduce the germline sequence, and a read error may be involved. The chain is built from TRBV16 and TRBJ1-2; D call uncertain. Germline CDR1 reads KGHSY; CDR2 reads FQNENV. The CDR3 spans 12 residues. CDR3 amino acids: CASSQSIVHSTF. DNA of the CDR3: TGTGCCAGCAGCCAATCGATAGTTCACAGTACTTTC.

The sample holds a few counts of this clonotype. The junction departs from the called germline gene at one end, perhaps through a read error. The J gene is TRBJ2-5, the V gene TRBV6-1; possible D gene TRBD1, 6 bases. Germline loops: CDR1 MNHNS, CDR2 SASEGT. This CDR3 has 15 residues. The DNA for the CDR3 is TGTGCCAGCAGTTGGACAGCGACTTACCAGGAGACCCAGTACTTC. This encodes CASSWTATYQETQYF.

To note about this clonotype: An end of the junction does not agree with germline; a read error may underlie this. The chain's CDR3 is CASSKRRESGELVF. The DNA of the CDR3 is TGTGCCAGCAGCAAGAGACGTGAGTCCGGGGAGCTGGTTTTT. This chain links TRBV7-2 with TRBJ2-2; maybe TRBD2 (5 bases). This CDR3 spans 14 amino acids. Per the germline V gene, CDR1 is SGHTA and CDR2 is FQGNSA.

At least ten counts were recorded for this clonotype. The CDR3 coding sequence is TGCAGCGTGAGTAAGCGGGAGGGAAGCTCCTACAATGAGCAGTTCTTC. Residues: CSVSKREGSSYNEQFF. This chain uses TRBV29-1 with TRBJ2-1; 10 bases are a match to TRBD2. CDR1 is SQVTM and CDR2 is ANQGSEA in the germline V gene. The V gene end was trimmed by 6 bases and the J gene end by 0 bases; junction bases not matched to a gene: 8. This CDR3 has 16 residues.

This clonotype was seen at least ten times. CDR3 residues: CSARDPRGGNTGELFF. In DNA form, the CDR3 reads TGCAGTGCTAGAGATCCCCGCGGGGGGAACACCGGGGAGCTGTTTTTT. This chain connects TRBV20-1 to TRBJ2-2; 7 nucleotides line up with TRBD2. CDR3 size: 16 residues. Looked up from germline, CDR1 is DFQATT and CDR2 is SNEGSKA (reference sequence). V lost 0 bases and J lost 1; bases outside the gene matches: 5.

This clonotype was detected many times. The DNA of the CDR3 is TGTGCCAGCAGCTTAGCGGGACCCACCAAGCAGACCCAGTACTTC. This encodes CASSLAGPTKQTQYF. The V gene is TRBV7-2, the J gene TRBJ2-5; D may match TRBD1 or TRBD2 (5 bases each). Germline V CDR1 and CDR2: SGHTA, FQGNSA. Trimming took off 0 bases at V and 6 bases at J, with 14 bases between the two ends. The length of the CDR3 is 15 residues.

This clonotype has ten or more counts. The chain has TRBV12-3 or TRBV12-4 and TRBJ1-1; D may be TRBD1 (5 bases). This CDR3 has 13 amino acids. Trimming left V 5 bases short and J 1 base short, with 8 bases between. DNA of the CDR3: TGTGCCAGCAGTCTCAGGGAGAACACTGAAGCTTTCTTT. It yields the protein CASSLRENTEAFF.

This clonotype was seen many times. The DNA of the CDR3 is TGCAGTGCTAGAGAGGGACAGAGCAACACTGAAGCTTTCTTT. The encoded protein is CSAREGQSNTEAFF. This chain links TRBV20-1 with TRBJ1-1; TRBD1 matches at 7 bases. Germline CDR1 is DFQATT and CDR2 is SNEGSKA (reference sequence). Trimming removed 0 bases from V and 2 bases from J; junction bases left unmatched: 3. The CDR3 is 14 residues long.

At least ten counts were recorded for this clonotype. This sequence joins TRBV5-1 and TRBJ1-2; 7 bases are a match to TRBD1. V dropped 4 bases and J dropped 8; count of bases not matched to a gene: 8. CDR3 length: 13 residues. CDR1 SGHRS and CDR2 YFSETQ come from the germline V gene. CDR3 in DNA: TGCGCCAGCAGCACTTGGACAGGTGGCGGCTACACCTTC. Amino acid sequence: CASSTWTGGGYTF.

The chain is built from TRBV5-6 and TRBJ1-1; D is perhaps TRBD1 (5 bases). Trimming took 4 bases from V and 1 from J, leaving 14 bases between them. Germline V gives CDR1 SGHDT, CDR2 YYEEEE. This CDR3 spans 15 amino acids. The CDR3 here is CASSPPRQRNTEAFF. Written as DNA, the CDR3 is TGTGCCAGCAGCCCACCCCGACAGCGGAACACTGAAGCTTTCTTT.

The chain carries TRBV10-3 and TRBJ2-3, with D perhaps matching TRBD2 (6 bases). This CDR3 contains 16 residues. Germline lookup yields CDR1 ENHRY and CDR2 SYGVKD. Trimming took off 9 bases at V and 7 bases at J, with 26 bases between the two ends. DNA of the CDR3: TGTGCCATGAGCAATGCGCGGGATCGCCCCTCCAATACGCAGTATTTT. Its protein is CAMSNARDRPSNTQYF.

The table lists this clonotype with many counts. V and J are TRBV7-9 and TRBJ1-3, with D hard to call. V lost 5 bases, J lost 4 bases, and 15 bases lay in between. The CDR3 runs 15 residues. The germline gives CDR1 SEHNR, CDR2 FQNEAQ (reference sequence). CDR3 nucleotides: TGTGCCAGCAGCCCCCCCGCCCTGCTAGGAAACACCATATATTTT. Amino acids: CASSPPALLGNTIYF.

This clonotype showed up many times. For the CDR3, the DNA is TGCAGTGCTAGAGATGTCGCAGGGCCTTATGAGACCCAGTACTTC. Its protein product is CSARDVAGPYETQYF. The chain is built from TRBV20-1 and TRBJ2-5; tentative D call: TRBD1 (5 bases). V was cut by 0 bases and J by 5 bases, with 16 bases left in between. There are 15 residues in the CDR3. Germline CDR1 is DFQATT and CDR2 is SNEGSKA (reference sequence).

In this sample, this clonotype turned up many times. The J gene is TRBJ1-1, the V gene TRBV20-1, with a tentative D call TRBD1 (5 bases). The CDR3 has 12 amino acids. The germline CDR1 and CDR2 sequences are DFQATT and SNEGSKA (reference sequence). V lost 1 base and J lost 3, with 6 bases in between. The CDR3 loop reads CSARVRDTEAFF. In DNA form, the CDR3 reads TGCAGTGCTAGAGTCAGGGACACTGAAGCTTTCTTT.

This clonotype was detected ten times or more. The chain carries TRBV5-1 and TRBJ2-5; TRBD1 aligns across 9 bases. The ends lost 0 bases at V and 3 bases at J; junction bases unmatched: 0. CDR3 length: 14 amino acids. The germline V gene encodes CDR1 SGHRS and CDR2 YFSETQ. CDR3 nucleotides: TGCGCCAGCAGCTTGGGGACAGGGGAAGAGACCCAGTACTTC. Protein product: CASSLGTGEETQYF.

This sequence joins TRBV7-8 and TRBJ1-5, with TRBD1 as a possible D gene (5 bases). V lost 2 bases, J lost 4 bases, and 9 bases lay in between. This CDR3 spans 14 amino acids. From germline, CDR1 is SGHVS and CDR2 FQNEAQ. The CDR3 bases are TGTGCCAGCAGCTTAACCGAGGGGAATCAGCCCCAGCATTTT. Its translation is CASSLTEGNQPQHF. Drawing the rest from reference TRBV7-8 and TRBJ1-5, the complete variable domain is GAGVSQSPRYKVAKRGQDVALRCDPISGHVSLFWYQQALGQGPEFLTYFQNEAQLDKSGLPSDRFFAERPEGSVSTLKIQRTQQEDSAVYLCASSLTEGNQPQHFGDGTRLSIL.